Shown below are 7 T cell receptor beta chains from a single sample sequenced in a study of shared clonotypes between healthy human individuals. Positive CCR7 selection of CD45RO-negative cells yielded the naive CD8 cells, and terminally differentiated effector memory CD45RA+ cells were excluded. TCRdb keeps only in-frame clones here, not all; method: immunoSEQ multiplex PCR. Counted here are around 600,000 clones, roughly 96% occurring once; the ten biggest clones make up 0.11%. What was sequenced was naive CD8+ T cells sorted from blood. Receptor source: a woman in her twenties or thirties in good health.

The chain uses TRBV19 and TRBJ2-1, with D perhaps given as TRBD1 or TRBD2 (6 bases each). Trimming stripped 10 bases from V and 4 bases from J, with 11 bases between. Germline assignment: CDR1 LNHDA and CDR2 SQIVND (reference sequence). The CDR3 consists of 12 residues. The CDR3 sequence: CATQGGYNEQFF. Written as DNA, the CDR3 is TGTGCCACCCAAGGGGGGTACAATGAGCAGTTCTTC.

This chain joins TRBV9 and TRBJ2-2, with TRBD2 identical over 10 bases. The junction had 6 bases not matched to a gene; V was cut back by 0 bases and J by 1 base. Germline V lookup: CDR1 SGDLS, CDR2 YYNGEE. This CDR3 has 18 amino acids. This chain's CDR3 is CASSVDPSGSGNTGELFF. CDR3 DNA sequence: TGTGCCAGCAGCGTAGATCCTAGCGGGAGCGGGAACACCGGGGAGCTGTTTTTT.

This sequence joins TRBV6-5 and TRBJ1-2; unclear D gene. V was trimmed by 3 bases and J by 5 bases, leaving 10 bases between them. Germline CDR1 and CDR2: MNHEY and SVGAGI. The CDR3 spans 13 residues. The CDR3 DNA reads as TGTGCCAGCAGTTATGAAGGGCTTTATGGCTACACCTTC. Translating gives CASSYEGLYGYTF.

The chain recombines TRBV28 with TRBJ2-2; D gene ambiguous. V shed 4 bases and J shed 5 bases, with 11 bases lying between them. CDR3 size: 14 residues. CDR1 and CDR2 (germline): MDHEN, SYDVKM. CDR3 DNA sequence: TGTGCCAGCAGTTCGAGCCCCGCGACCGGGGAGCTGTTTTTT. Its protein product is CASSSSPATGELFF.

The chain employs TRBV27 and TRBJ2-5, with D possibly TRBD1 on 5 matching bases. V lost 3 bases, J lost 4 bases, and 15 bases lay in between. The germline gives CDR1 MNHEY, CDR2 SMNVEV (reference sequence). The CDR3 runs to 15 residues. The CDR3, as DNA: TGTGCCAGCAGTTTTGGCAGGGCTGGCGGAGAGACCCAGTACTTC. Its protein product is CASSFGRAGGETQYF.

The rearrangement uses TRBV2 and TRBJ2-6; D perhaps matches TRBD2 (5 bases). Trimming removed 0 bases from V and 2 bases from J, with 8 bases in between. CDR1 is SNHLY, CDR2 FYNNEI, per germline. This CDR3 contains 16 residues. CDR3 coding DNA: TGTGCCAGCAGTGAAGCGGTCGGGGCTGGGGCCAACGTCCTGACTTTC. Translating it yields CASSEAVGAGANVLTF.

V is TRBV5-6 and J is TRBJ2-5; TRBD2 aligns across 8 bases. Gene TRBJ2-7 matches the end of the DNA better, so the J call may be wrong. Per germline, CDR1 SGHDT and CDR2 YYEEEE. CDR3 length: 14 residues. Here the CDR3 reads CASSLAGETYEQYF. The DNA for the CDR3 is TGTGCCAGCAGCTTAGCGGGAGAAACCTACGAGCAGTACTTC.